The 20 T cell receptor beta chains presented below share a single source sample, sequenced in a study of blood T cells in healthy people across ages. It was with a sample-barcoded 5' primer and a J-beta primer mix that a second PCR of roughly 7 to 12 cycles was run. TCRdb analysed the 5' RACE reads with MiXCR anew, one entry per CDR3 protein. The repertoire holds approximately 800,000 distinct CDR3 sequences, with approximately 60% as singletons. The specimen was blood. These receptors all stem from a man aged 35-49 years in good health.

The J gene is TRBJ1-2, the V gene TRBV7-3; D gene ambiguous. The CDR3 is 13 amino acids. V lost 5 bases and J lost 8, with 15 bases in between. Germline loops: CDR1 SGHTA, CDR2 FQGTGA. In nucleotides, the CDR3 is TGTGCCAGCAGCCAGGACGCTAAGTCGGGCTACACCTTC. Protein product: CASSQDAKSGYTF.

CDR3 sequence: CASREVGTDTQYF. In nucleotides, the CDR3 is TGTGCCAGCAGAGAAGTCGGCACAGATACGCAGTATTTT. The rearrangement uses TRBV7-9 and TRBJ2-3, with unresolved D. The germline V gene encodes CDR1 SEHNR and CDR2 FQNEAQ (reference sequence). The CDR3 runs to 13 residues. Deletions cut 6 bases from V and 1 base from J, with 8 bases between.

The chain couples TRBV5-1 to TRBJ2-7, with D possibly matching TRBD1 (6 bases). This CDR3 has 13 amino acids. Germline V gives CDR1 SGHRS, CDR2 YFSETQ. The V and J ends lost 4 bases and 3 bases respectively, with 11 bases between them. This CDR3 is CASSVQGNYEQYF. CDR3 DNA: TGCGCCAGCAGCGTTCAGGGGAACTACGAGCAGTACTTC.

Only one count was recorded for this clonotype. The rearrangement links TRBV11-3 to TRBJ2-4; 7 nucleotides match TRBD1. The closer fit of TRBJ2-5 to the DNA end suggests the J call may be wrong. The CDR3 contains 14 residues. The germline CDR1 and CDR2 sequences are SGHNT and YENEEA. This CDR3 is CASSSPTGKETQYF. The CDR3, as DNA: TGTGCCAGCAGCTCCCCGACAGGGAAGGAGACCCAGTACTTC.

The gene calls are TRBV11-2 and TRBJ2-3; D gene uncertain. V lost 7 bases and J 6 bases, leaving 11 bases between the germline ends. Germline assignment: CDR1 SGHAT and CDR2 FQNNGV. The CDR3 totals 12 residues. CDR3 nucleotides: TGTGCCAGCACCCTAGGTCACGATACGCAGTATTTT. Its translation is CASTLGHDTQYF.

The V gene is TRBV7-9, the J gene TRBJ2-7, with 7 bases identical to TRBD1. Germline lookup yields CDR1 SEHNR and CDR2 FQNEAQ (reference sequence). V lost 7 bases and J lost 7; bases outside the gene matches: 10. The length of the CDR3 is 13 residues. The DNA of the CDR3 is TGTGCCAGCACGGACCGCTCAGGGGGAGAGCAGTACTTC. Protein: CASTDRSGGEQYF. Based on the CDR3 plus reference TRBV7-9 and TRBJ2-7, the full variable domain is DTGVSQNPRHKITKRGQNVTFRCDPISEHNRLYWYRQTLGQGPEFLTYFQNEAQLEKSRLLSDRFSAERPKGSFSTLEIQRTEQGDSAMYLCASTDRSGGEQYFGPGTRLTVT.

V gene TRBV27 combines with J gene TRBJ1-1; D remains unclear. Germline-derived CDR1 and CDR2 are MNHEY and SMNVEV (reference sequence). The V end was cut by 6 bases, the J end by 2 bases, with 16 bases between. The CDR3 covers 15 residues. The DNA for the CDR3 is TGTGCCAGCAGCCCAGAACCTCCCTATAACACTGAAGCTTTCTTT. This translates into CASSPEPPYNTEAFF.

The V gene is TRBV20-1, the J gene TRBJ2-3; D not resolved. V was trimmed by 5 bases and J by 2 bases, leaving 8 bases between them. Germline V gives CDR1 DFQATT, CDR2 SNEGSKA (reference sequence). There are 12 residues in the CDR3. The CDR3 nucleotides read TGCAGTGCTCTAGGACCCACAGATACGCAGTATTTT. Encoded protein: CSALGPTDTQYF.

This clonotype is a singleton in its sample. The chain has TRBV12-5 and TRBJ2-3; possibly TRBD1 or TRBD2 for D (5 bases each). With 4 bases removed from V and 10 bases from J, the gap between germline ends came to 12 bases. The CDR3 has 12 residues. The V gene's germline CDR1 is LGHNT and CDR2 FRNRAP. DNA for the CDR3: TGTGCTAGTGGTTCCCCGCAGGGAGCGCAGTATTTT. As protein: CASGSPQGAQYF.

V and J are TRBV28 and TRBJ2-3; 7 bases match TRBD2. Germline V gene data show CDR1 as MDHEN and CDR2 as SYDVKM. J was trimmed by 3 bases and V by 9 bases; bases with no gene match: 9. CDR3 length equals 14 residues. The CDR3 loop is CASKLALGTDTQYF. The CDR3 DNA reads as TGTGCCAGTAAACTAGCGTTGGGTACAGATACGCAGTATTTT.

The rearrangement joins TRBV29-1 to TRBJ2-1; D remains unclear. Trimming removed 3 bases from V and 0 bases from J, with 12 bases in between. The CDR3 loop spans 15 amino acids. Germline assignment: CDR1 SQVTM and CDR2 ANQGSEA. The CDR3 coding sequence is TGCAGCGTTGAGTCGCTTGTGAGCTCCTACAATGAGCAGTTCTTC. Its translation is CSVESLVSSYNEQFF.

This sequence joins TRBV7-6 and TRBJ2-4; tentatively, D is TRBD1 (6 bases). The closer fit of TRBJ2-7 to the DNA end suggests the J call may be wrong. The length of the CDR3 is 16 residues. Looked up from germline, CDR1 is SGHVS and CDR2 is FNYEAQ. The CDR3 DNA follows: TGTGCCAGCAGCGGCCGACAGGTCCAAGGAGGCTACGAGCAGTACTTC. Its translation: CASSGRQVQGGYEQYF.

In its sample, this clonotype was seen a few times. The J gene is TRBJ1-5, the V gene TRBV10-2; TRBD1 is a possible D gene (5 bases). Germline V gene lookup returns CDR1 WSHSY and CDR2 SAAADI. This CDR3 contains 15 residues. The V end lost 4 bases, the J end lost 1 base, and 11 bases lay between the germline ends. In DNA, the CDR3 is TGCGCCAGCAGTGTATCCGGGGGGAGCAATCAGCCCCAGCATTTT. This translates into CASSVSGGSNQPQHF.

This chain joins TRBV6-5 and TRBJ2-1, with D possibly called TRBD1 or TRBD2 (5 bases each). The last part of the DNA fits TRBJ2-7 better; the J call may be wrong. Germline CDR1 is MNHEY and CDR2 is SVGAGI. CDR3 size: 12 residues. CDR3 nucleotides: TGTGCCAGCAGTTGGGGGTACAATGAGCAGTACTTC. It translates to CASSWGYNEQYF.

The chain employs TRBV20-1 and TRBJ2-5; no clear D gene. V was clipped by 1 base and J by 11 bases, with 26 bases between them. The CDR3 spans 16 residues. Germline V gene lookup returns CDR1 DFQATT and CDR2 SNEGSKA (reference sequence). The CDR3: CSARGASHIKFNEQYF. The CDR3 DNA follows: TGCAGTGCTAGAGGGGCGTCCCATATTAAGTTCAATGAGCAGTACTTC.

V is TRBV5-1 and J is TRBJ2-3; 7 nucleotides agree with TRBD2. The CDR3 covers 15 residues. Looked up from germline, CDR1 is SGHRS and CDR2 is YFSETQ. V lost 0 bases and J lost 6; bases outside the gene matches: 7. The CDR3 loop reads CASSLVTSPPDTQYF. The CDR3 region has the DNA TGCGCCAGCAGCTTGGTGACTAGCCCCCCGGATACGCAGTATTTT.

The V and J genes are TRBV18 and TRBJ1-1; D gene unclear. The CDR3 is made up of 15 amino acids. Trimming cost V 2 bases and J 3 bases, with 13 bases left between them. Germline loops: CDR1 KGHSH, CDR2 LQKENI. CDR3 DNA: TGTGCCAGCTCACCATCGGCCTCATGGGACACTGAAGCTTTCTTT. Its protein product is CASSPSASWDTEAFF.

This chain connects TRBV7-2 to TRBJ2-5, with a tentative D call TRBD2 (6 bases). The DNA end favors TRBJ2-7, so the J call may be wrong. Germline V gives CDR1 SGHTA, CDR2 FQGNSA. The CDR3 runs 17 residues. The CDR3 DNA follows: TGTGCCAGCAGCAGACAACCTGGGCGGGGCTGGCCCTACGAGCAGTACTTC. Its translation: CASSRQPGRGWPYEQYF.

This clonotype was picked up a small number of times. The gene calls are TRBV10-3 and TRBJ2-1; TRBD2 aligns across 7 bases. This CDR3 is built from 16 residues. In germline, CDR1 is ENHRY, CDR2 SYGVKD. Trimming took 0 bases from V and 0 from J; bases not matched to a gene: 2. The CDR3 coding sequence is TGTGCCATCAGTGAGTCTGGCGGGAGCTCCTACAATGAGCAGTTCTTC. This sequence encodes CAISESGGSSYNEQFF.

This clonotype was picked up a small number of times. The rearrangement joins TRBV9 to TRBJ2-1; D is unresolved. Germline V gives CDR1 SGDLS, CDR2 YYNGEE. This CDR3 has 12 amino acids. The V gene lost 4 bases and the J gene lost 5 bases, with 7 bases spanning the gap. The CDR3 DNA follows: TGTGCCAGCAGCCAGTCCCACAATGAGCAGTTCTTC. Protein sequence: CASSQSHNEQFF.